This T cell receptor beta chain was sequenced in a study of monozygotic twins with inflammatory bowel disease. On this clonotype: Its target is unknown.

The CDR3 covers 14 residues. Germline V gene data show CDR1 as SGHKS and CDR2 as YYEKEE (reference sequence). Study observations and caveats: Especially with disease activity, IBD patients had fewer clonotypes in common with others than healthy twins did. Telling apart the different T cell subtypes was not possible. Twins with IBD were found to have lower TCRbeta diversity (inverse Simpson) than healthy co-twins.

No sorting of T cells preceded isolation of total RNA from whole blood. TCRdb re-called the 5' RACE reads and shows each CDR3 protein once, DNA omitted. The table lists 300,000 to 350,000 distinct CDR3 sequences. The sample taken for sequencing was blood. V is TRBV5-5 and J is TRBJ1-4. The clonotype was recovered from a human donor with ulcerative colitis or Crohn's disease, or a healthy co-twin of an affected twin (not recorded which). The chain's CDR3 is CASSRGGTNEKLFF.